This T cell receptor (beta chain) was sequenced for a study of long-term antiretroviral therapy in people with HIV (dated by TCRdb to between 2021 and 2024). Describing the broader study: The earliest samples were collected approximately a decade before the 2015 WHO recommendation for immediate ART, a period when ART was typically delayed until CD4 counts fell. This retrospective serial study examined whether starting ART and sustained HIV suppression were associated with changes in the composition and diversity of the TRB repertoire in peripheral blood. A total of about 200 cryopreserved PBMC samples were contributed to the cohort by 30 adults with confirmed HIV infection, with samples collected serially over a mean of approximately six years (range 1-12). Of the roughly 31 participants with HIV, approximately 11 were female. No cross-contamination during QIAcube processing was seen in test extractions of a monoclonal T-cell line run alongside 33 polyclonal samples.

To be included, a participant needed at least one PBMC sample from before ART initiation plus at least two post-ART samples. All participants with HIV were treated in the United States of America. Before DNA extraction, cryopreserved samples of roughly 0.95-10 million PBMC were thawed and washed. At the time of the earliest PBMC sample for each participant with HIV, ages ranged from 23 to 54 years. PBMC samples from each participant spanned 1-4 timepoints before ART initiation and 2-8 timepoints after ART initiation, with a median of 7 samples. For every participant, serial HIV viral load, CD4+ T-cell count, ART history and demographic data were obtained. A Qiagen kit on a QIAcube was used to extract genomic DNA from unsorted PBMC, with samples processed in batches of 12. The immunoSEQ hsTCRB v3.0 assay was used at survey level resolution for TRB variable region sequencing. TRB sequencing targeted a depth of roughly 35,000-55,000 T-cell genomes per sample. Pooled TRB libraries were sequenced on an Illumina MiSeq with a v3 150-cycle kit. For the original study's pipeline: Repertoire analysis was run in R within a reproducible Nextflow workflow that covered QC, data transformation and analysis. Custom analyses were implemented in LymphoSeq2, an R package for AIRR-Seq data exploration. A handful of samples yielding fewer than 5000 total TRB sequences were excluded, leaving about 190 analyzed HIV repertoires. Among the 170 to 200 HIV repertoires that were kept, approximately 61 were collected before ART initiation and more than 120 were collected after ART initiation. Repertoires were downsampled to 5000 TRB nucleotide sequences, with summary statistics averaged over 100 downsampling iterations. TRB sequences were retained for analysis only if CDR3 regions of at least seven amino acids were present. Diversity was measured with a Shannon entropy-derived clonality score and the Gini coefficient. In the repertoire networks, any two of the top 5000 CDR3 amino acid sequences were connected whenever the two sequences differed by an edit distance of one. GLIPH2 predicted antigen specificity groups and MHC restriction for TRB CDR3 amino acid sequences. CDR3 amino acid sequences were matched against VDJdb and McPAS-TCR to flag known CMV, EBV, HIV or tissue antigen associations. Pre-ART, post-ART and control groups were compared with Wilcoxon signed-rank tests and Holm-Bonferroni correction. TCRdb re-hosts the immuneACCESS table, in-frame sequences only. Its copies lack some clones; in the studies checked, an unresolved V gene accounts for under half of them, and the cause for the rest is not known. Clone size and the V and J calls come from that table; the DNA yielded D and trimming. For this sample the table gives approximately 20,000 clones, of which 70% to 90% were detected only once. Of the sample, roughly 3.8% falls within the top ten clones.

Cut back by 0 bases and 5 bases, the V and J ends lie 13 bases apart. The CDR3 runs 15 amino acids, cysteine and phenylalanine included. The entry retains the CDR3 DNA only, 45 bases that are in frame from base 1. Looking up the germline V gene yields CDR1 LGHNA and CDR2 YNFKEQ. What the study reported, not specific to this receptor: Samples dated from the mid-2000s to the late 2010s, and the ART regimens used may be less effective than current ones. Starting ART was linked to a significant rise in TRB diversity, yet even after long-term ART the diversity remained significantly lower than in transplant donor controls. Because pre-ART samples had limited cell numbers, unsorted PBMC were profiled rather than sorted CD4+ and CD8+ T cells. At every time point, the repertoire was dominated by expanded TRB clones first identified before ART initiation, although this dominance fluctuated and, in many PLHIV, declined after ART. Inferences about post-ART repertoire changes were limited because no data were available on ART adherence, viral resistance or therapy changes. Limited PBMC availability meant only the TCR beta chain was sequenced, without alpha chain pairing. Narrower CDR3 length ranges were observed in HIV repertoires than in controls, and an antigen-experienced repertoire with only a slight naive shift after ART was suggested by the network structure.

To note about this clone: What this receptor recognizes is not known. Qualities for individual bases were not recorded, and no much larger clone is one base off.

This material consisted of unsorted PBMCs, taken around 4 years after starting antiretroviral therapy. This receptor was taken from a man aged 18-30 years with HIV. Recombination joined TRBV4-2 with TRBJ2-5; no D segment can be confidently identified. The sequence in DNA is TGTGCCAGCAGCCAAGATCTGAGCGTGCGGGAGACCCAGTACTTC. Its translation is CASSQDLSVRETQYF.